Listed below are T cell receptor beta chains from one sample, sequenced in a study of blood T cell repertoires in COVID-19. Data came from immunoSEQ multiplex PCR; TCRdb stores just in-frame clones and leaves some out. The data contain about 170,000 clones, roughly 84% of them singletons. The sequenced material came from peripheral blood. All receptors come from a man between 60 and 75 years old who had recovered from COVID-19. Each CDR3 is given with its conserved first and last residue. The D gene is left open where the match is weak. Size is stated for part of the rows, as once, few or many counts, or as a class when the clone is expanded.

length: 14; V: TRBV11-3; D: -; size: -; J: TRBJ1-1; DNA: TGTGCCAGCAGCCCCCGGGCGGGGAACACTGAAGCTTTCTTT; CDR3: CASSPRAGNTEAFF
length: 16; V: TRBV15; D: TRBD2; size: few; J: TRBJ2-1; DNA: TGTGCCACCAGCAGAGGCGGCGGGGGGCCATACAATGAGCAGTTCTTC; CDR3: CATSRGGGGPYNEQFF
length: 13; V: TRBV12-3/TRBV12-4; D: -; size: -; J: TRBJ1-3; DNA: TGTGCCAGCAGTTTGGGGGGGGAAAACACCATATATTTT; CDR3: CASSLGGENTIYF
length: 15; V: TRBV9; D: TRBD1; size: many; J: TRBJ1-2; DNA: TGTGCCAGCAGCGAAGTAGCGGGACAGGGTAGAGGCTACACCTTC; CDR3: CASSEVAGQGRGYTF
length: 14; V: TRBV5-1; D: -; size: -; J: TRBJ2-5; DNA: TGCGCCAGCAGCCCTCCGTCGGGTGGGGAGACCCAGTACTTC; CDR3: CASSPPSGGETQYF
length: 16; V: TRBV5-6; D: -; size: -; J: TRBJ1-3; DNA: TGTGCCAGCGGGGACACCCTCTCGGGAGGTGGAAACACCATATATTTT; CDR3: CASGDTLSGGGNTIYF
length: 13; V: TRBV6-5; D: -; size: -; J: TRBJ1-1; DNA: TGTGCCAGCAGTTACTTCCCGGACACTGAAGCTTTCTTT; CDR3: CASSYFPDTEAFF
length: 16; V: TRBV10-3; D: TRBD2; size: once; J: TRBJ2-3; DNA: TGTGCCATCAGTGAGTCGGCGGGGGGTAGCACAGATACGCAGTATTTT; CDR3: CAISESAGGSTDTQYF
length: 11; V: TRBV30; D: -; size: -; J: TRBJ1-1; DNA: TGTGCCTGGAGTCGCCCGGGGGGAGCTTTCTTT; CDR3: CAWSRPGGAFF
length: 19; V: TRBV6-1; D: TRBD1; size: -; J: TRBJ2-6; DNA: TGTGCCAGCAGTGAACTCGGACAGGGGGCTCCCTCTGGGGCCAACGTCCTGACTTTC; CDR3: CASSELGQGAPSGANVLTF
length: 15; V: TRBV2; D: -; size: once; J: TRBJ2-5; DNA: TGTGCCAGCAGCCCCGGGACACTTTCTCAAGAGACCCAGTACTTC; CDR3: CASSPGTLSQETQYF
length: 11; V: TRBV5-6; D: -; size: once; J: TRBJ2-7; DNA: TGTGCCAGCAGCTTTCACTACGAGCAGTACTTC; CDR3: CASSFHYEQYF
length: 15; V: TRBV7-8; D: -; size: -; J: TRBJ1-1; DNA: TGTGCCAGCAGTTCAATGGCAGGTGTGAACACTGAAGCTTTCTTT; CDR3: CASSSMAGVNTEAFF
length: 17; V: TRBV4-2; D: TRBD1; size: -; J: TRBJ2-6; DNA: TGTGCCAGCAGCCAGGGACAGCTTAACTCTGGGGCCAACGTCCTGACTTTC; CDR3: CASSQGQLNSGANVLTF
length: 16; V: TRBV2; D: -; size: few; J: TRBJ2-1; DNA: TGTGCCAGCCTCACCGCGCGGGCGAGCTCCTACAATGAGCAGTTCTTC; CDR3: CASLTARASSYNEQFF
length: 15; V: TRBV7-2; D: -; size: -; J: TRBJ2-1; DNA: TGTGCCAGCAGCTTCGGGGGGCCACGCATCGATGAGCAGTTCTTC; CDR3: CASSFGGPRIDEQFF
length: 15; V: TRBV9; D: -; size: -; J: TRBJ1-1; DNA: TGTGCCAGCAGCGATCTCGCGGGGGGGCTGGCTGAAGCTTTCTTT; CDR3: CASSDLAGGLAEAFF
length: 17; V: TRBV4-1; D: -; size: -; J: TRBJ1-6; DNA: TGCGCCAGCAGCCAATCCCCAGAAAGCTCCTATAATTCACCCCTCCACTTT; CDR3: CASSQSPESSYNSPLHF
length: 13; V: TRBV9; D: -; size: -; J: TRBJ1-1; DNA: TGTGCCAGCAGCGCACCCGGGAGAACGAAAGCTTTCTTT; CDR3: CASSAPGRTKAFF
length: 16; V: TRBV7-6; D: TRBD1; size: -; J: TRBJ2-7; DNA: TGTGCCAGCAGCTTAGGGGGGACAGGAGAAGACTACGAGCAGTACTTC; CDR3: CASSLGGTGEDYEQYF
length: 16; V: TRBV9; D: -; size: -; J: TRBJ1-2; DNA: TGTGCCAGCAGCGCGACCCCGGACAGACCCGGCTATGGCTACACCTTC; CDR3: CASSATPDRPGYGYTF
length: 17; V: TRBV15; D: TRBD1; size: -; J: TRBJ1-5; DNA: TGTGCCACCAGCATACCGGGACAGGGGTATAGCAATCAGCCCCAGCATTTT; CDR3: CATSIPGQGYSNQPQHF
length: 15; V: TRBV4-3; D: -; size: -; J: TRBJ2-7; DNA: TGCGCCAGCAGCCAAGAGAGCAGGGGTTTCAGCGAGCAGTACTTC; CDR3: CASSQESRGFSEQYF
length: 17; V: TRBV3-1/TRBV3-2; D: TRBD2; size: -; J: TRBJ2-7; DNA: TGTGCCAGCAGCCAAGAATTCAGGCCTAGCGGGGGTTACGAGCAGTACTTC; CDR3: CASSQEFRPSGGYEQYF
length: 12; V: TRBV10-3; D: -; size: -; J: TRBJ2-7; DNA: TGTGCCATCAGTGAGTCGTTGCAGTCCCAGTACTTC; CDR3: CAISESLQSQYF
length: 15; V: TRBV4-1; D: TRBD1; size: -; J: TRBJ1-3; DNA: TGCGCCAGCAGCTTAACGACAGGGACGGGAAACACCATATATTTT; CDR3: CASSLTTGTGNTIYF
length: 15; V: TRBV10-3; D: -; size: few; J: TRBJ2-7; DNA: TGTGCCATCAGTGAGGAGGCTGCCGGCCCCTACGAGCAGTACTTC; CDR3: CAISEEAAGPYEQYF
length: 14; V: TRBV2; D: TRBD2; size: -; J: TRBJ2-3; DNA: TGTGCCACCCGCCCTAGCGGGGGGGGAGATACGCAGTATTTT; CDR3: CATRPSGGGDTQYF
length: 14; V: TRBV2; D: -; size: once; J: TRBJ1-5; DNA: TGTGCCAGCAGTGAAGATGCAGCGGCTCAGCCCCAGCATTTT; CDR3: CASSEDAAAQPQHF
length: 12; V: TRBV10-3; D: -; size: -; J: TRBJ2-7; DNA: TGTGCCATCGGGACAACAAGCAACGAGCAGTACTTC; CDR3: CAIGTTSNEQYF
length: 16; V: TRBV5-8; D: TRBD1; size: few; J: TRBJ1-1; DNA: TGTGCCAGCAGCACGGGACAGGAGCTTACTAACACTGAAGCTTTCTTT; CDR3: CASSTGQELTNTEAFF
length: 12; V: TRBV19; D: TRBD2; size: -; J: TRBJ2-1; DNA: TGTGCCAGTAGTAGCGGGGGGATTGAGCAGTTCTTC; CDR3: CASSSGGIEQFF
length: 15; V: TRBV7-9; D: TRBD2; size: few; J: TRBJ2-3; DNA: TGTGCCAGCAGGGCCAGCGGGGGGGCGCCAGATACGCAGTATTTT; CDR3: CASRASGGAPDTQYF
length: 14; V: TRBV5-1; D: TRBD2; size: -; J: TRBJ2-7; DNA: TGCGCCAGCAGCTTTAGCGGGGGAATGGACGAGCAGTACTTC; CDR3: CASSFSGGMDEQYF
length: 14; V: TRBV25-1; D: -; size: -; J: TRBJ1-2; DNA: TGTGCCAGCAGTGAATATGGGAGTGAGGCGGGCTACACCTTC; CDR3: CASSEYGSEAGYTF
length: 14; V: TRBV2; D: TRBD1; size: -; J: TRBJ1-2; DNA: TGTGCCACTTCCTTCCCCAGGGGGCAAGTGGGCTACACCTTC; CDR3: CATSFPRGQVGYTF
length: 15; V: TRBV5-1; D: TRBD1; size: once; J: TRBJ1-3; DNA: TGCGCCAGCAGCTTGGAGGGACAGGGAATAAACACCATATATTTT; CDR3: CASSLEGQGINTIYF
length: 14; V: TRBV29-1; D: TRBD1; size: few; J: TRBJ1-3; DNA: TGCAGCGTCGGGGACAGCTCCTCTGGAAACACCATATATTTT; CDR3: CSVGDSSSGNTIYF
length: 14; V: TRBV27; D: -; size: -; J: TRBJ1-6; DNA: TGTGCCAGCAGTTCGCCAGGGGTGGATTCACCCCTCCACTTT; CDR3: CASSSPGVDSPLHF
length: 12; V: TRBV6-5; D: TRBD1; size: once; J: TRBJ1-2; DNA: TGTGCCAGCAGTCAGGGGGCCAGGGGCTACACCTTC; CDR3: CASSQGARGYTF
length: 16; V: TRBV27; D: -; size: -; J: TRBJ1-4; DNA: TGTGCCAGCAGTCTAAGCGTCGCAGACAGCAATGAAAAACTGTTTTTT; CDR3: CASSLSVADSNEKLFF
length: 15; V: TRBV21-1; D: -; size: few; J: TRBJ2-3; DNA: TGTGCCAGCAGCAGAAACAGGGGGAAAACAGATACGCAGTATTTT; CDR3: CASSRNRGKTDTQYF
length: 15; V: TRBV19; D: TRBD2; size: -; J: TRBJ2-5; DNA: TGTGCCAGTAGTAAGGTAGCGGGGTTCCAAGAGACCCAGTACTTC; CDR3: CASSKVAGFQETQYF
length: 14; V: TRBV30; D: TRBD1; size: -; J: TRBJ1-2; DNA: TGTGCCTGGAGCTACTCCGGGACAGGGACTGGCTACACCTTC; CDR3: CAWSYSGTGTGYTF
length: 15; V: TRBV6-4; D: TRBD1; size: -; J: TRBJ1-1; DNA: TGTGCCAGCAGTGCGGACAGGGGGATGAACACTGAAGCTTTCTTT; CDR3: CASSADRGMNTEAFF
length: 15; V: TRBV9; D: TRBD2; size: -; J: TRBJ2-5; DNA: TGTGCCAGCAGCGGGTGGGGAGGGAGCCAAGAGACCCAGTACTTC; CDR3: CASSGWGGSQETQYF
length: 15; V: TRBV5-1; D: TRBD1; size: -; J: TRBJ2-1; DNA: TGCGCCAGTATCAGGGGACAGGGCTTTTACAATGAGCAGTTCTTC; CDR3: CASIRGQGFYNEQFF
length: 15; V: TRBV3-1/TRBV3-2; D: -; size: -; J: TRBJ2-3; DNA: TGTGCCAGCAGCCAAGATAGTAGCGGCACAGATACGCAGTATTTT; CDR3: CASSQDSSGTDTQYF
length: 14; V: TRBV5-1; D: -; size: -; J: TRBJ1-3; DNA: TGCGCCAGCAGCCTACAGGGAGCCGGAAACACCATATATTTT; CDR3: CASSLQGAGNTIYF
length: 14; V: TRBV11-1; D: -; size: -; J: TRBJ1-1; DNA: TGTGCCAGCAGCTTAGCGCGCTCGAACACTGAAGCTTTCTTT; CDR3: CASSLARSNTEAFF
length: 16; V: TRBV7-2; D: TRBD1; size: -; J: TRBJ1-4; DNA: TGTGCCAGCAGCTCTATCGACAGGGGAGGTCAAGAAAAACTGTTTTTT; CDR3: CASSSIDRGGQEKLFF
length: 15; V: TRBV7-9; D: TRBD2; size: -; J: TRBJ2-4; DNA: TGTGCCAGCAGCTTAGACCTGACTAGCGAAAACATTCAGTACTTC; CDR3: CASSLDLTSENIQYF
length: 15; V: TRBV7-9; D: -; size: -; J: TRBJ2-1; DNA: TGTGCCAGCAGCTTAGGCGCGCCGGGTCACAATGAGCAGTTCTTC; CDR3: CASSLGAPGHNEQFF
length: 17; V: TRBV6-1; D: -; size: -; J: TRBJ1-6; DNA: TGTGCCAGCAGTGAAGTATCAAGGAGCTCCTATAATTCACCCCTCCACTTT; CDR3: CASSEVSRSSYNSPLHF
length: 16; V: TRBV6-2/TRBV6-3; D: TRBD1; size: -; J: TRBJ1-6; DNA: TGTGCCAGCAGTAACAGGGGGATGGAGTATAATTCACCCCTCCACTTT; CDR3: CASSNRGMEYNSPLHF
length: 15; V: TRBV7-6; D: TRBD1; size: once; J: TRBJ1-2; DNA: TGTGCCAGCAGCTTTGGGGGACAGGGTGACTATGGCTACACCTTC; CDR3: CASSFGGQGDYGYTF
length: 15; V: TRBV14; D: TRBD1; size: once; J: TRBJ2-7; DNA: TGTGCCAGCAGCCAGATGACAGGGCCTTATTACGAGCAGTACTTC; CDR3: CASSQMTGPYYEQYF
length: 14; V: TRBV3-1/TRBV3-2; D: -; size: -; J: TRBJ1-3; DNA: TGTGCCAGCAGGGCGGGAGGGTCTGGAAACACCATATATTTT; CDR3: CASRAGGSGNTIYF
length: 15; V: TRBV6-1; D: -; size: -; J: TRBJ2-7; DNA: TGTGCCAGCAGTGAAATGCAGGGGGGATTCTACGAGCAGTACTTC; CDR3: CASSEMQGGFYEQYF
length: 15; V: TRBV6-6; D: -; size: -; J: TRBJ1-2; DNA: TGTGCCAGCAGCCTACCTCAGGGCGCCGGCTATGGCTACACCTTC; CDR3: CASSLPQGAGYGYTF